This TCR beta chain was captured by sequencing in a study of cytomegalovirus exposure and HLA in healthy donors. Background on the study: The same platform as the approximately 670 first-cohort repertoires was used for the 100 to 150 validation repertoires, a later analysis reported.

Trimming stripped 7 bases from V and 6 bases from J, with 16 bases between. CDR1 is SGHNT, CDR2 YYREEE, per germline (reference sequence). CDR3 size: 14 residues. Study results and caveats: There were 150 to 200 TCR beta chains listed as cytomegalovirus-associated. Most sequenced TCRs were rare (though some public TCRs occurred in many donors).

Libraries were prepared by immunoSEQ multiplex PCR; TCRdb keeps only in-frame clonotypes and omits some of them. The sample has 130,000 or so clones, about 90% seen once. A note on this clone: Its antigen remains unidentified.

The sequencing input was PBMCs. The TCR was taken from a man aged 30 to 39 in good health and CMV-seronegative. The chain carries TRBV5-4 and TRBJ2-2; a weak D match, TRBD2 (6 bases). The CDR3 loop reads CASGPRRESGELFF. The CDR3 DNA follows: TGTGCCAGCGGACCCCGACGGGAGTCCGGGGAGCTGTTTTTT. The complete variable domain, with remaining parts taken from reference TRBV5-4 and TRBJ2-2, reads ETGVTQSPTHLIKTRGQQVTLRCSSQSGHNTVSWYQQALGQGPQFIFQYYREEENGRGNFPPRFSGLQFPNYSSELNVNALELDDSALYLCASGPRRESGELFFGEGSRLTVL.